The rows below give T cell receptor beta chains drawn from one sample of a study of cytomegalovirus exposure and HLA in healthy donors. Method: immunoSEQ multiplex PCR; TCRdb's copy keeps in-frame clones and lacks some. The sample holds some 140,000 clones, 73% seen once. The material sequenced was PBMCs. Every receptor here comes from a middle-aged woman in good health and CMV-seronegative. Both conserved end residues are part of each CDR3. The D gene is left open where the match is weak. Rows may omit the clone size; those that give it use once, few, many or a size class.

clone_size j_call d_call v_call cdr3_length cdr3_nt cdr3_aa
NA TRBJ2-1 TRBD2 TRBV7-9 15 TGTGCCAGCAGATCTAGCGGGGGGGCCAACAATGAGCAGTTCTTC CASRSSGGANNEQFF
NA TRBJ1-5 NA TRBV7-2 15 TGTGCCAGCAGCTTCGGGGGGGGCCCCAATCAGCCCCAGCATTTT CASSFGGGPNQPQHF
few TRBJ1-1 NA TRBV5-4 14 TGTGCCAGCAGCTTGGCGGGAGGGAACACTGAAGCTTTCTTT CASSLAGGNTEAFF
NA TRBJ1-5 NA TRBV6-1 15 TGTGCCAGCAGTGAAGCGCTGGCGGACAATCAGCCCCAGCATTTT CASSEALADNQPQHF
NA TRBJ1-2 TRBD1 TRBV29-1 16 TGCAGCGTTGAAGATCGGACAGGTTCGGATGGCTATGGCTACACCTTC CSVEDRTGSDGYGYTF
NA TRBJ1-2 NA TRBV7-2 13 TGTGCCAGCAGGCCACCAGGGGTTGATGGCTACACCTTC CASRPPGVDGYTF
NA TRBJ2-3 TRBD2 TRBV7-6 13 TGTGCCAGCAGCTTAGTAGCGGGGGATACGCAGTATTTT CASSLVAGDTQYF
NA TRBJ1-6 TRBD1 TRBV18 15 TGTGCCAGCTCACCGACGACAGGGAAGGATTCACCCCTCCACTTT CASSPTTGKDSPLHF
NA TRBJ1-1 NA TRBV7-9 15 TGTGCCAGCAGCTTAGTTTCAGGGATGAACACTGAAGCTTTCTTT CASSLVSGMNTEAFF
NA TRBJ1-2 NA TRBV5-6 14 TGTGCCAGCAGCTTAGTCAGTCAAAACTATGGCTACACCTTC CASSLVSQNYGYTF
NA TRBJ2-1 NA TRBV6-1 16 TGTGCCAGCAGTGAAGCGGGGCAGGGGTTCTACAATGAGCAGTTCTTC CASSEAGQGFYNEQFF
NA TRBJ1-2 NA TRBV7-2 17 TGTGCCAGCAGCTTATCAGGGATCCCCCGAGGTGACTATGGCTACACCTTC CASSLSGIPRGDYGYTF
NA TRBJ1-4 NA TRBV6-5 14 TGTGCCAGCAGTTACCGGGGGAGAAATGAAAAACTGTTTTTT CASSYRGRNEKLFF
NA TRBJ2-5 NA TRBV15 15 TGTGCCACCAGCAGAGATAGGGGGAACCAAGAGACCCAGTACTTC CATSRDRGNQETQYF
NA TRBJ1-1 NA TRBV6-1 14 TGTGCCAGCAGCCGGGGGTTTGGTGGCACTGAAGCTTTCTTT CASSRGFGGTEAFF
NA TRBJ1-6 TRBD1 TRBV6-5 15 TGTGCCAGCAGTCTACAGGGGGCTGGAAATTCACCCCTCCACTTT CASSLQGAGNSPLHF
few TRBJ2-7 TRBD1 TRBV6-5 15 TGTGCCAGCAGCCCCGACAGGGTTAGCTCCTACGAGCAGTACTTC CASSPDRVSSYEQYF
NA TRBJ2-1 TRBD1 TRBV5-4 15 TGTGCCAGCAGGGGACAGGGAGGCCCCTACAATGAGCAGTTCTTC CASRGQGGPYNEQFF
NA TRBJ2-3 NA TRBV15 14 TGTGCCACCAGGGAGGATCGGGCCGGGGTTACGCAGTATTTT CATREDRAGVTQYF
NA TRBJ2-1 TRBD2 TRBV15 15 TGTGCCACCGGTGTTAGGACTAGCGGGTCGGAGGAGCAGTTCTTC CATGVRTSGSEEQFF
NA TRBJ1-6 NA TRBV19 13 TGTGCCAGTAGTACTCAGGGTAATTCACCCCTCCACTTT CASSTQGNSPLHF
NA TRBJ1-2 TRBD1 TRBV28 14 TGTGCCAGCATCGGGACAGGGTTCCGATATGGCTACACCTTC CASIGTGFRYGYTF